This TCR beta chain was documented in a study of CD8 T cell repertoires and HIV-1 epitope variants. Turning to the study itself: Twenty-five autologous and known Gag and Nef epitope variant peptides each stimulated T cells separately. Overall study results and limits: This assay reports beta chains of antigen-expanded cells, not T cell function.

The method was immunoSEQ multiplex PCR; TCRdb's version includes in-frame clones alone and lacks a portion of them. Among roughly 1,200 clones listed, over 50% were seen once. On this clone itself: Its antigen remains unknown.

The sequence derives from a male donor with HIV. The specimen was cultured CD8+ T cells derived from PBMCs.

The chain's CDR3 is CASRAGTQPQHF. Here the CDR3 DNA reads TGTGCCAGCAGAGCGGGGACTCAGCCCCAGCATTTT. The chain recombines TRBV7-9 with TRBJ1-5, with a weak D call TRBD1 (5 bases). The CDR3 is made up of 12 amino acids. V lost 6 bases, J lost 6 bases, and 9 bases lay in between. The germline gives CDR1 SEHNR, CDR2 FQNEAQ (reference sequence).